This T cell receptor (beta chain) was found in a study of regulatory T cells in long-lasting Graves disease. Building of the TCR beta libraries involved iRepertoire HTBI primers and Arm-PCR of CDR3 regions. A single record per CDR3 protein comes from TCRdb applying MiXCR to the multiplex PCR reads. The table has 700,000 or so distinct CDR3 sequences, approximately 29% seen once. Findings and caveats of the study: TCR diversity in persistent Graves' patients was below that of newly diagnosed ones. Since the sample size was small, accuracy may have been reduced.

This sample's time point: persistent/refractory GD, antithyroid drugs over 5 years with positive TRAb. PBMCs were the source of the RNA used for TCR sequencing. An endocrinology department in Xi'an, China, recruited the patients. A word on this clonotype: Its antigen is undetermined.

The source of this sequence is a female donor with Graves disease. Sequencing used peripheral blood mononuclear cells (PBMCs), obtained when the disease was refractory, from a patient treated with antithyroid drugs.

The CDR3 here is CASSPPAGHRDEAFF. CDR3 in DNA: TGTGCCAGCAGCCCCCCTGCGGGACACCGAGATGAAGCTTTCTTT. The J gene is TRBJ1-1, the V gene TRBV7-3, with a possible D match to TRBD1 (6 bases). CDR1 and CDR2 (germline): SGHTA, FQGTGA. This CDR3 comprises 15 residues. Trimming removed 5 bases from V and 7 bases from J, with 20 bases in between.